This T cell receptor (beta chain) was recorded in a study of glioma-infiltrating T cells. Broader study findings: Tissue and blood shared very few CDR3 sequences. Above-expected tissue-blood divergence occurred in all gliomas, most in low-grade ones.

The trim removed 3 bases at V and 6 bases at J, leaving 9 bases unmatched. The CDR3 spans 15 residues. CDR1 and CDR2 from the germline V gene are MDHEN and SYDVKM. This clonotype was seen once. The antigen remains unidentified. The iRepertoire nested amplicon-rescue multiplex PCR amplified TCR alpha and beta CDR3s from RNA. Input was 100-400 ng of tissue mRNA or PBMC total RNA. TCRdb passed the multiplex PCR reads through MiXCR, listing each CDR3 protein once. The data hold approximately 100,000 distinct CDR3 sequences, with 25% to 30% observed a single time. The clonotype comes from a human donor with low-grade glioma or glioblastoma, undergoing nonglioma brain surgery, or in good health (not recorded which). The V gene is TRBV28, the J gene TRBJ2-3; TRBD2 matches at 7 bases. The sequenced material came from glioma tissue, nonneoplastic brain tissue, or PBMCs (not recorded which). The CDR3 sequence: CASSFRTRGGDTQYF. CDR3 nucleotides: TGTGCCAGCAGTTTCCGGACTAGGGGAGGGGATACGCAGTATTTT.